The 28 T cell receptor beta chains below were found in one sample sequenced in a study of blood T cell repertoires in COVID-19. Measured with immunoSEQ multiplex PCR; TCRdb has only the in-frame clones, and not every one. This sample has 200,000 to 250,000 clones; 86% occur once, and the top ten carry more than 4%. The sequenced sample consisted of PBMCs or T cells enriched from blood (not recorded which). The receptors here all came from a woman between 25 and 40 years old who had been exposed to COVID-19.

The chain carries TRBV6-2 or TRBV6-3 and TRBJ1-1, with D possibly TRBD1 on 5 matching bases. CDR3 size: 14 residues. Trimming took off 2 bases at V and 0 bases at J, with 7 bases between the two ends. Germline V gene sequence: CDR1 MNHEY, CDR2 SVGEGT. The CDR3 reads CASSYPTVNTEAFF. The CDR3 DNA is TGTGCCAGCAGTTACCCGACAGTGAACACTGAAGCTTTCTTT.

This clone has only one observation. CDR3 nucleotide sequence: TGTGCCAGCAGAAGGACTAGCGGGGGGCCTAGCACAGATACGCAGTATTTT. Its protein is CASRRTSGGPSTDTQYF. The V call is TRBV2, the J call TRBJ2-3; 14 bases fit TRBD2. Germline CDR1 SNHLY, CDR2 FYNNEI. This CDR3 is 17 amino acids long. J lost 0 bases, V lost 6 bases, and 5 bases had no gene match.

V and J are TRBV28 and TRBJ1-1, with D hard to call. The CDR3 loop spans 13 amino acids. CDR1 MDHEN and CDR2 SYDVKM come from the germline V gene. V lost 6 bases to trimming and J lost 4 bases, with 12 bases between them. CDR3 nucleotides: TGTGCCAGCAGCCCCGGAGGTCTCACTGAAGCTTTCTTT. This sequence encodes CASSPGGLTEAFF.

This clone came up once. This chain links TRBV7-9 with TRBJ2-5; tentatively, D is TRBD1 (6 bases). This CDR3 contains 14 residues. Deletions cut 5 bases from V and 3 bases from J, with 13 bases between. CDR1 is SEHNR, CDR2 FQNEAQ, per germline (reference sequence). The CDR3: CASSQTRQEETQYF. In DNA, the CDR3 is TGTGCCAGCAGCCAAACGCGACAGGAAGAGACCCAGTACTTC.

The rearrangement joins TRBV30 to TRBJ1-1, with a weak D call TRBD1 (6 bases). The V gene's germline CDR1 is GTSNPN and CDR2 SVGIG (reference sequence). V was shortened by 3 bases and J by 6 bases, with 11 bases between the two germline ends. The CDR3 runs to 12 residues. CDR3: CAWRIGGPEAFF. In nucleotides, the CDR3 is TGTGCCTGGAGGATCGGGGGGCCTGAAGCTTTCTTT. Full variable domain (rest looked up from reference TRBV30 and TRBJ1-1): SQTIHQWPATLVQPVGSPLSLECTVEGTSNPNLYWYRQAAGRGLQLLFYSVGIGQISSEVPQNLSASRPQDRQFILSSKKLLLSDSGFYLCAWRIGGPEAFFGQGTRLTVV.

The V gene is TRBV3-1 (or the pseudogene TRBV3-2), the J gene TRBJ2-7; the match to TRBD1 covers 12 bases. CDR1 is LGHDT and CDR2 is YNNKEL in the germline V gene (reference sequence). With 5 bases clipped from V and 4 bases from J, the junction kept 6 bases outside the gene matches. The CDR3 is 15 residues long. This chain's CDR3 is CASSAPGQGAYEQYF. CDR3 nucleotides: TGTGCCAGCAGCGCCCCGGGACAGGGGGCTTACGAGCAGTACTTC.

The chain couples TRBV21-1 to TRBJ1-2; TRBD1 was called by the table and not checked on the DNA. TRBV21-1 is listed as a pseudogene. The CDR3 runs to 14 residues. The CDR3 bases are TGTGCCAGCAGCAAAGAGGGCAGGGGTTATGGCTACACCTTC. Translating it yields CASSKEGRGYGYTF.

This clone showed up just once. V usage is TRBV5-1 and J usage is TRBJ2-2; 11 bases line up with TRBD2. Germline trimming cut 3 bases from V and 6 bases from J; bases unmatched to any gene: 7. CDR1 is SGHRS and CDR2 is YFSETQ in the germline V gene. The CDR3 contains 16 residues. The CDR3 region has the DNA TGCGCCAGCAGCTCCCGTAGCGGGGGGGCCGCCGGGGAGCTGTTTTTT. This gives the protein CASSSRSGGAAGELFF.

This chain joins TRBV30 and TRBJ1-5; the D gene is possibly TRBD1 (5 bases). In germline, CDR1 is GTSNPN, CDR2 SVGIG (reference sequence). The V end was cut by 3 bases, the J end by 7 bases, with 13 bases between. The CDR3 covers 13 residues. CDR3 bases: TGTGCCTGGAGAGGAGGGGCCGGGCAGCCCCAGCATTTT. It encodes CAWRGGAGQPQHF.

The genes are TRBV18 and TRBJ1-2, with D hard to call. Per germline, CDR1 KGHSH and CDR2 LQKENI. This CDR3 spans 14 amino acids. Trimming took off 10 bases at V and 0 bases at J, with 15 bases between the two ends. Here the CDR3 DNA reads TGTGCCACCGGGAAGGTGACAACTAACTATGGCTACACCTTC. Protein: CATGKVTTNYGYTF.

The J gene is TRBJ1-2, the V gene TRBV3-1 (or the pseudogene TRBV3-2), with D possibly being TRBD1 (6 bases). From germline, CDR1 is LGHDT and CDR2 YNNKEL (reference sequence). Trimming cost V 1 base and J 8 bases, with 11 bases left between them. The CDR3 consists of 13 residues. CDR3 nucleotide sequence: TGTGCCAGCAGCCAAGCAGGGGTTGGCGGCTACACCTTC. Encoded protein: CASSQAGVGGYTF.

This sequence joins TRBV21-1 and TRBJ1-5. TRBV21-1 is a pseudogene locus. CDR3 length: 14 residues. In nucleotides, the CDR3 is TGTGCCAGCAGCAATCTAGGGAGTTATCAGCCCCAGCATTTT. It specifies CASSNLGSYQPQHF.

The chain uses TRBV6-5 and TRBJ1-5; tentative D call: TRBD1 (5 bases). Germline V gene data show CDR1 as MNHEY and CDR2 as SVGAGI. The CDR3 contains 14 residues. V lost 2 bases and J 5 bases, leaving 10 bases between the germline ends. CDR3 nucleotides: TGTGCCAGCAGTTACACAGACAGAGATCAGCCCCAGCATTTT. It yields the protein CASSYTDRDQPQHF.

This clone was recorded only once. The genes are TRBV3-1 (or the pseudogene TRBV3-2) and TRBJ2-3; D is perhaps TRBD2 (7 bases). This CDR3 region has 16 residues. The V gene's germline CDR1 is LGHDT and CDR2 YNNKEL (reference sequence). V was clipped by 3 bases and J by 5 bases, with 18 bases between them. CDR3 residues: CASSHVLAGAGDTQYF. Here the CDR3 DNA reads TGTGCCAGCAGCCATGTTCTGGCGGGGGCGGGAGATACGCAGTATTTT.

This clone was observed once. V and J are TRBV2 and TRBJ1-5; D perhaps matches TRBD1 (5 bases). Trimming left V 3 bases short and J 4 bases short, with 13 bases between. CDR1 and CDR2 from the germline V gene are SNHLY and FYNNEI. The CDR3 totals 15 residues. The CDR3 nucleotides read TGTGCCAGCAGTGAGCACGGGACTCTTAATCAGCCCCAGCATTTT. Residues: CASSEHGTLNQPQHF.

This rearrangement joins TRBV25-1 to TRBJ2-5, with D tentatively TRBD1 (8 bases). From germline, CDR1 is MGHDK and CDR2 SYGVNS. The CDR3 runs to 16 residues. V was shortened by 6 bases and J by 3 bases, with 20 bases between the two germline ends. The CDR3 here is CASRPGQGRGEETQYF. CDR3 sequence (DNA): TGTGCCAGCAGGCCCGGACAGGGCCGGGGGGAAGAGACCCAGTACTTC.

Here the CDR3 reads CASSEVGGTSPLHF. The CDR3 bases are TGTGCCAGCAGTGAAGTGGGAGGAACCTCACCCCTCCACTTT. The V call is TRBV2, the J call TRBJ1-6, with D uncertain. With 1 base removed from V and 10 bases from J, the gap between germline ends came to 11 bases. CDR3 length: 14 amino acids. CDR1 is SNHLY, CDR2 FYNNEI, per germline.

This clone occurred once. The genes are TRBV2 and TRBJ2-1; TRBD2 is a possible D gene (7 bases). The ends were cut back, 7 bases at V and 4 bases at J, with 20 bases in the middle. The germline V gene has CDR1 SNHLY and CDR2 FYNNEI. The CDR3 consists of 16 residues. In DNA form, the CDR3 reads TGTGCCAGCAACCCCACCCCGCGGGGGCCTTACAATGAGCAGTTCTTC. This codes for CASNPTPRGPYNEQFF.

The gene calls are TRBV11-2 and TRBJ1-2; unclear D gene. Trimming removed 1 base at V and 5 bases at J, with 14 bases between. The CDR3 covers 15 residues. Germline V CDR1 and CDR2: SGHAT, FQNNGV. The CDR3 sequence is CASSLVSVATYGYTF. In nucleotides, the CDR3 is TGTGCCAGCAGCTTAGTTTCAGTAGCGACTTATGGCTACACCTTC.

The V gene is TRBV30, the J gene TRBJ1-1; 10 positions agree with TRBD1. Trimming at V came to 4 bases and at J to 8 bases, leaving 4 bases not matched to a gene. This CDR3 spans 12 amino acids. Germline V gives CDR1 GTSNPN, CDR2 SVGIG (reference sequence). CDR3 loop: CAWTDRGLEAFF. The CDR3 nucleotides read TGTGCCTGGACAGACAGGGGGCTGGAAGCTTTCTTT.

CDR3 protein: CASGSGTESDTQYF. The CDR3 nucleotides read TGTGCTAGTGGTTCTGGGACTGAATCAGATACGCAGTATTTT. V and J are TRBV12-5 and TRBJ2-3, with D possibly TRBD2 on 6 matching bases. The V and J ends lost 4 bases and 4 bases respectively, with 12 bases between them. Germline lookup yields CDR1 LGHNT and CDR2 FRNRAP. The CDR3 runs 14 residues.

To note about this clone: Other DNA sequences of this sample code for an identical CDR3. V usage is TRBV19 and J usage is TRBJ2-7; possible D gene TRBD1, 6 bases. Germline V lookup: CDR1 LNHDA, CDR2 SQIVND (reference sequence). Trimming pared 5 bases from V and 4 bases from J, leaving 12 bases between. The length of the CDR3 is 13 residues. The CDR3 DNA is TGTGCCAGTAGTTTCGGACAGAAATACGAGCAGTACTTC. Protein: CASSFGQKYEQYF.

V gene TRBV13 combines with J gene TRBJ2-3; TRBD1 might be the D (7 bases). The CDR3 length is 17 residues. Trimming stripped 4 bases from V and 3 bases from J, with 20 bases between. Germline-derived CDR1 and CDR2 are PRHDT and FYEKMQ (reference sequence). DNA of the CDR3: TGTGCCAGCAGCTCCGGGGGACAGAGGTTTTATACAGATACGCAGTATTTT. Translating it yields CASSSGGQRFYTDTQYF.

CDR3 region: CASSTYFGSAGANVLTF. Here the CDR3 DNA reads TGTGCCAGTAGTACATATTTCGGGTCTGCGGGGGCCAACGTCCTGACTTTC. The V call is TRBV19, the J call TRBJ2-6; D gene unclear. This CDR3 spans 17 amino acids. V was cut by 4 bases and J by 4 bases, with 17 bases left in between. Germline-derived CDR1 and CDR2 are LNHDA and SQIVND (reference sequence).

This chain links TRBV3-1 (or the pseudogene TRBV3-2) with TRBJ1-6; 9 bases are shared with TRBD1. CDR1 and CDR2 (germline): LGHDT, YNNKEL (reference sequence). The CDR3 has 15 residues. V dropped 4 bases and J dropped 5; count of bases not matched to a gene: 3. The CDR3 nucleotides read TGTGCCAGCAGCCGGACAGGGGTCGATAATTCACCCCTCCACTTT. Its protein product is CASSRTGVDNSPLHF.

V is TRBV29-1 and J is TRBJ1-2; TRBD1 might be the D (6 bases). V gave up 4 bases and J gave up 2 bases, with 17 bases separating them. The CDR3 length is 15 residues. Looked up from germline, CDR1 is SQVTM and CDR2 is ANQGSEA. The CDR3 coding sequence is TGCAGCGTTGGTATAGGCAGGGGAATCAACTATGGCTACACCTTC. Translation: CSVGIGRGINYGYTF.

This chain links TRBV28 with TRBJ2-5, with 8 bases fitting TRBD1. V trimming: 6 bases; J trimming: 0 bases; junction bases outside the gene matches: 6. The germline V gene encodes CDR1 MDHEN and CDR2 SYDVKM. CDR3 length equals 15 residues. CDR3 nucleotide sequence: TGTGCCAGCAGCCACGGACAGGGATACCAAGAGACCCAGTACTTC. Its protein product is CASSHGQGYQETQYF.

The rearrangement uses TRBV21-1 and TRBJ2-1; the DNA was not compared with TRBD2, the D call given in the table. TRBV21-1 is an annotated pseudogene. The CDR3 extends over 14 amino acids. CDR3 sequence reads: CASSKIGGGSEQFF. The DNA for the CDR3 is TGTGCCAGCAGCAAAATAGGCGGGGGATCTGAGCAGTTCTTC.